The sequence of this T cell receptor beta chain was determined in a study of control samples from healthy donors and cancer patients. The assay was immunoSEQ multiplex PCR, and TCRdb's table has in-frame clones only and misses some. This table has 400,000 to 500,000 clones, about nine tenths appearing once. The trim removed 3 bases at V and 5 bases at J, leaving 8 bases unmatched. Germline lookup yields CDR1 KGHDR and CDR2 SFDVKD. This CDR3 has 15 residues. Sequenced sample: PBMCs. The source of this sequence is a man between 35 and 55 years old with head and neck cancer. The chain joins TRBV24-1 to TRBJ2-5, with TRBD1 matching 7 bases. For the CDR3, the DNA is TGTGCCACCAGTGATCCCCGACAGGGTACGGAGACCCAGTACTTC. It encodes CATSDPRQGTETQYF.